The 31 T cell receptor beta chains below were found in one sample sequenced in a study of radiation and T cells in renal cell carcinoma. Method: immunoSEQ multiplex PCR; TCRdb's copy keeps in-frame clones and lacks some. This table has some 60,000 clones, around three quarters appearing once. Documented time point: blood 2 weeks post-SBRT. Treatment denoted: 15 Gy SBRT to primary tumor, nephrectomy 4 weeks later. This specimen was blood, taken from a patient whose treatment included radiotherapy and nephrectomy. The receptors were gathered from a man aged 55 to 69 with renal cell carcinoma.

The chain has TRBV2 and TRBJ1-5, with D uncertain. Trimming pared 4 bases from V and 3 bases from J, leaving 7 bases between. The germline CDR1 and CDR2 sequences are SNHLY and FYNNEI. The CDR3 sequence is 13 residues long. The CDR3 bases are TGTGCCAGCAGTGCGGCAGACAATCAGCCCCAGCATTTT. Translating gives CASSAADNQPQHF.

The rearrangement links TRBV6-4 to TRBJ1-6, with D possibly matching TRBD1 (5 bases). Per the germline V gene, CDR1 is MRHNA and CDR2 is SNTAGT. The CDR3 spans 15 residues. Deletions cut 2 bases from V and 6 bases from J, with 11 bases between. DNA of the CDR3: TGTGCCAGCAGTGACGTCGGGGGTTCTAATTCACCCCTCCACTTT. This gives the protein CASSDVGGSNSPLHF.

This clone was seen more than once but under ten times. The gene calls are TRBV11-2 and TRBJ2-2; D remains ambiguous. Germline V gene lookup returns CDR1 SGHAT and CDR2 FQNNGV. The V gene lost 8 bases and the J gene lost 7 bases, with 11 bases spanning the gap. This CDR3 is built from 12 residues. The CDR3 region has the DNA TGTGCCAGCCAGCTCCGGATCGGGGAGCTGTTTTTT. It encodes CASQLRIGELFF. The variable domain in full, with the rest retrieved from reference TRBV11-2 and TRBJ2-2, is EAGVAQSPRYKIIEKRQSVAFWCNPISGHATLYWYQQILGQGPKLLIQFQNNGVVDDSQLPKDRFSAERLKGVDSTLKIQPAKLEDSAVYLCASQLRIGELFFGEGSRLTVL.

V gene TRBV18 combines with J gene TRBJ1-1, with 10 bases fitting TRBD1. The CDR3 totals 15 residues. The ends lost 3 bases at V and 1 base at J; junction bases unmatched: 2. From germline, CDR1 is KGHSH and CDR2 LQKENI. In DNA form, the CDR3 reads TGTGCCAGCTCACCGACAGGGGGCGGGAACACTGAAGCTTTCTTT. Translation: CASSPTGGGNTEAFF.

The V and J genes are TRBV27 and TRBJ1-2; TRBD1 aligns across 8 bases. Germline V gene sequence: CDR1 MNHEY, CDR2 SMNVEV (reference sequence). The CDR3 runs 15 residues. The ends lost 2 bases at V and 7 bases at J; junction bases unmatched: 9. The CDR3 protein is CASSLAGQGDSGYTF. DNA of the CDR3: TGTGCCAGCAGTTTAGCCGGACAGGGAGACTCTGGCTACACCTTC.

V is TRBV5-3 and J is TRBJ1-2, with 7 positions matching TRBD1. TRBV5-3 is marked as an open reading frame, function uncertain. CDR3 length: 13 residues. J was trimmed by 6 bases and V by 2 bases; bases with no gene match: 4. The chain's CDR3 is CARSFYRGNGYTF. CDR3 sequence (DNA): TGTGCCAGAAGCTTTTACAGGGGCAATGGCTACACCTTC.

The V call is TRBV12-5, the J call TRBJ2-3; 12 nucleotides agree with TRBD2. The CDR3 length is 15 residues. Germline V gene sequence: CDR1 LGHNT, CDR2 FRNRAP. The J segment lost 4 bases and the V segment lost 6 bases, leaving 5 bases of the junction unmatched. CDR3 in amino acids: CASGPWTSGADTQYF. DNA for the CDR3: TGTGCTAGTGGGCCATGGACTAGCGGGGCAGATACGCAGTATTTT.

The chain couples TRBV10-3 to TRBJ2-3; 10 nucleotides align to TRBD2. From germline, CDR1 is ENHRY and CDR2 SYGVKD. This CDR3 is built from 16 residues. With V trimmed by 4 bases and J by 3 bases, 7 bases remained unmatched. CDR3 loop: CAISAALAGGTDTQYF. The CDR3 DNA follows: TGTGCCATCAGTGCCGCCTTAGCGGGGGGTACAGATACGCAGTATTTT.

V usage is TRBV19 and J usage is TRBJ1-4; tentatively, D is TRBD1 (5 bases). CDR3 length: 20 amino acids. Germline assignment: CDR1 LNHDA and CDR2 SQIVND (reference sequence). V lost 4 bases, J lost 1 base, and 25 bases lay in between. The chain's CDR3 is CASSTPRSGAARGTNEKLFF. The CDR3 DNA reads TGTGCCAGTAGTACCCCCAGGTCCGGGGCTGCTCGTGGAACTAATGAAAAACTGTTTTTT.

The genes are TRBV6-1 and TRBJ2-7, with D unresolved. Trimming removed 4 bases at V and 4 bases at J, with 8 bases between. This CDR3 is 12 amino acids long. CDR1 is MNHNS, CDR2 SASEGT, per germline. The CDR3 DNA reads TGTGCCAGCAGTGCGACCCCATACGAGCAGTACGTC. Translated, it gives CASSATPYEQYV.

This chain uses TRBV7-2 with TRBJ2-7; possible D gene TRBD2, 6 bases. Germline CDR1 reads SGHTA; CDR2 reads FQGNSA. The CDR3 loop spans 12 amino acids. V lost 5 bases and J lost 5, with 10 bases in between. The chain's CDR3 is CASSGRGNEQYF. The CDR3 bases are TGTGCCAGCAGCGGCCGGGGGAACGAGCAGTACTTC.

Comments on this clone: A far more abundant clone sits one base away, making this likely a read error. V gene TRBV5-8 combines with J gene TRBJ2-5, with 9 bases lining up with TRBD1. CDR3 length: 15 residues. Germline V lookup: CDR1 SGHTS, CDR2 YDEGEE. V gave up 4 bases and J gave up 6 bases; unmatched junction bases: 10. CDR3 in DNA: TGTGCCAGCAGCGAGATACAGGGGGCTAGGAAGACCCAGTACTTC. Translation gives CASSEIQGARKTQYF.

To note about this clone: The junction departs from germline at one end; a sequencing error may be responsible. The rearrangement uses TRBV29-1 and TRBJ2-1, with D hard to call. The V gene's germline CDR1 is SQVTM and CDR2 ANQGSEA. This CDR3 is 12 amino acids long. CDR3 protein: CSVEGIADEQFF. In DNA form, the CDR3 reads TGCAGCGTCGAAGGTATAGCTGATGAGCAGTTCTTC.

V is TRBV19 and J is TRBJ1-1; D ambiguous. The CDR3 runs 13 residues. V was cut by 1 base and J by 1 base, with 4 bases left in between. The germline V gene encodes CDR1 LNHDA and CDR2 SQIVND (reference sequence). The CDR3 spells CASSIVPNTEAFF. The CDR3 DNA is TGTGCCAGTAGTATAGTCCCGAACACTGAAGCTTTCTTT.

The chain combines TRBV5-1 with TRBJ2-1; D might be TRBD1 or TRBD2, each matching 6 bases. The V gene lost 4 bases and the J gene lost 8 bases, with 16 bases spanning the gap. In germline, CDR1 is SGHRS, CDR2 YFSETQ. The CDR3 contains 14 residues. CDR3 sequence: CASSTRGPTDEQFF. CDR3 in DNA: TGCGCCAGCAGCACCCGGGGGCCCACGGATGAGCAGTTCTTC.

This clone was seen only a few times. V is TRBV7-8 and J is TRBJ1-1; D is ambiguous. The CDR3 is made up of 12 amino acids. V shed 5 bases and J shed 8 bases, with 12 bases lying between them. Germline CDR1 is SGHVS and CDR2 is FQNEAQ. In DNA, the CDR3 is TGTGCCAGCAGCCCCGAAGCCGCAGAAGCTTTCTTT. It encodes CASSPEAAEAFF.

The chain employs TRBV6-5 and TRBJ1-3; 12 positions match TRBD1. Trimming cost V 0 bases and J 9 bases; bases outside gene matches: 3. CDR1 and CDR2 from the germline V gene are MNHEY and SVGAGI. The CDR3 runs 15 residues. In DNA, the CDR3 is TGTGCCAGCAGTTACTCGGGACAGGGGGCGAGCACCATATATTTT. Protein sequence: CASSYSGQGASTIYF.

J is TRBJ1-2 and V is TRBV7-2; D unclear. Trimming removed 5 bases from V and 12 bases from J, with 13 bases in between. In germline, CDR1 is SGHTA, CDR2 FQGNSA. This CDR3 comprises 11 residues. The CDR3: CASSPGEGDTF. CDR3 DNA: TGTGCCAGCAGCCCCGGGGAAGGAGACACCTTC.

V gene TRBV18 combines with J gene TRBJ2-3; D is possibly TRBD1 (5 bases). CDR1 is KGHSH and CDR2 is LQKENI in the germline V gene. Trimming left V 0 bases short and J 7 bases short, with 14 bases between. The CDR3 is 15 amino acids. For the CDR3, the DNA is TGTGCCAGCTCACCACCGCCAGGGTGGACCTATACGCAGTATTTT. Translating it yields CASSPPPGWTYTQYF.

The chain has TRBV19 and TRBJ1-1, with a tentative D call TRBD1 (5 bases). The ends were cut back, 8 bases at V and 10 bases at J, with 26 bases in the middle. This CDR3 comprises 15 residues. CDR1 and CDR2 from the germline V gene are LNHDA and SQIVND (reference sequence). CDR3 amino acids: CASSSTGGVNEAAFF. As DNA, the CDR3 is TGTGCCAGTTCTTCGACTGGGGGAGTTAACGAGGCAGCTTTCTTT. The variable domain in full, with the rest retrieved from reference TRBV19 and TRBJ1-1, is DGGITQSPKYLFRKEGQNVTLSCEQNLNHDAMYWYRQDPGQGLRLIYYSQIVNDFQKGDIAEGYSVSREKKESFPLTVTSAQKNPTAFYLCASSSTGGVNEAAFFGQGTRLTVV.

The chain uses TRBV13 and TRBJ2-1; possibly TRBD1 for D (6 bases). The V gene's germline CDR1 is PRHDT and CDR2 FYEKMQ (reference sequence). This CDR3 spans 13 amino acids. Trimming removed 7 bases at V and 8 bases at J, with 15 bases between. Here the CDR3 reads CASNPTGHDEQFF. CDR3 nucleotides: TGTGCCAGCAATCCGACAGGACACGATGAGCAGTTCTTC.

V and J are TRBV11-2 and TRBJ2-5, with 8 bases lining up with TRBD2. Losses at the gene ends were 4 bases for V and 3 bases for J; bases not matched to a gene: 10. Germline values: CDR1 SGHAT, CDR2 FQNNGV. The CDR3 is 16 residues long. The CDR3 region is CASSSLRAGGKETQYF. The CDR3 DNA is TGTGCCAGCAGCTCACTGCGGGCGGGAGGCAAAGAGACCCAGTACTTC.

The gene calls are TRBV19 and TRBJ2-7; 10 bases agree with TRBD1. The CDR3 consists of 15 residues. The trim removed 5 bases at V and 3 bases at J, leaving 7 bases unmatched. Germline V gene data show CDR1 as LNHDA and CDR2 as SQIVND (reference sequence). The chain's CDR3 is CASSPGTGDIYEQYV. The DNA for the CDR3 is TGTGCCAGTAGTCCGGGGACAGGGGATATCTACGAGCAGTACGTC.

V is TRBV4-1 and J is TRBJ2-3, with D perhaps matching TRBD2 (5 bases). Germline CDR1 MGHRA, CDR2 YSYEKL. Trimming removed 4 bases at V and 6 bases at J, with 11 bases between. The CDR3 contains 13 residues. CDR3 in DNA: TGCGCCAGCAGCCCACTAGAAGGTGATACGCAGTATTTT. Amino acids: CASSPLEGDTQYF.

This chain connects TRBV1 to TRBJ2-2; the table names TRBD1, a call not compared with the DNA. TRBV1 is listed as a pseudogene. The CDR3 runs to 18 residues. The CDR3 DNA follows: TGCACCAGCAGCCACGTAGACAGCCCTACGGCGAACACCGGGGAGCTGTTTTTT. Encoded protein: CTSSHVDSPTANTGELFF.

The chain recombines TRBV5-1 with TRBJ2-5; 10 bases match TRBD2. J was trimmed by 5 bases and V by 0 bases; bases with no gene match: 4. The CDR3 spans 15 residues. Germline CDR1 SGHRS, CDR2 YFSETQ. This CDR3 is CASSLALAGAETQYF. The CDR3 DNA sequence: TGCGCCAGCAGCTTGGCTCTAGCGGGGGCCGAGACCCAGTACTTC.

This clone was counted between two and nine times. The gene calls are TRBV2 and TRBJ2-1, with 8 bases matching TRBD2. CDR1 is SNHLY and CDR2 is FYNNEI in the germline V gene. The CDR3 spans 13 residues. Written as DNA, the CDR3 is TGTGCAAACAAGCGGGAGCTCTACAATGAGCAGTTCTTC. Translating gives CANKRELYNEQFF. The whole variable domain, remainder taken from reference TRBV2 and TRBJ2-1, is EPEVTQTPSHQVTQMGQEVILRCVPISNHLYFYWYRQILGQKVEFLVSFYNNEISEKSEIFDDQFSVERPDGSNFTLKIRSTKLEDSAMYFCANKRELYNEQFFGPGTRLTVL.

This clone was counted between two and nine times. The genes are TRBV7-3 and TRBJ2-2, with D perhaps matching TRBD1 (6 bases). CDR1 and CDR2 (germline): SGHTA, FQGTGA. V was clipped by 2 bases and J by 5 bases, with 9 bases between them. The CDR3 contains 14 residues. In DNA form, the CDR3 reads TGTGCCAGCAGCTTATCAGGGGATACCGGGGAGCTGTTTTTT. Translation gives CASSLSGDTGELFF.

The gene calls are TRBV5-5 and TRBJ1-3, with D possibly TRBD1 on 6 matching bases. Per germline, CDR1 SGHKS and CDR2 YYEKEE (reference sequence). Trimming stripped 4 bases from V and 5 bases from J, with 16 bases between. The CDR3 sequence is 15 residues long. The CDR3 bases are TGTGCCAGCAGCCCGCTCTCGGACAGCAGAAACACCATATATTTT. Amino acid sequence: CASSPLSDSRNTIYF.

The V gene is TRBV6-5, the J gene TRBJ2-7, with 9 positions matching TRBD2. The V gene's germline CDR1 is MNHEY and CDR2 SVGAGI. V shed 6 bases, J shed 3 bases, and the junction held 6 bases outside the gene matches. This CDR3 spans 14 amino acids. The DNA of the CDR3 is TGTGCCAGCAGGCCAGCGGGGGGACTCTACGAGCAGTACTTC. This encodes CASRPAGGLYEQYF.

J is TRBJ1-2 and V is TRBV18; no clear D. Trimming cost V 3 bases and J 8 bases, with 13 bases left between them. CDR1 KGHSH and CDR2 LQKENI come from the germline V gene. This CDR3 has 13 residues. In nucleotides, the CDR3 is TGTGCCAGCTCACCGGGTCCTGGCGGGGGCTACACCTTC. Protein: CASSPGPGGGYTF.